These 30 T cell receptor beta chains originate from one sample sequenced in a study of cytomegalovirus exposure and HLA in healthy donors. PCR amplification relied on 60 Vbeta primers (plus 13 Jbeta primers). Only in-frame clones appear in the TCRdb table, and some are missing; sequencing was by immunoSEQ multiplex PCR. The data contain about 99,000 clones, around four fifths of them seen just once; the ten biggest clones take up 1.5% to 2%. Sequenced material: PBMCs. These receptors all come from a woman in her 40s in good health and CMV-seronegative.

The chain links TRBV7-9 to TRBJ1-4; 9 nucleotides line up with TRBD1. This CDR3 comprises 15 residues. Germline-derived CDR1 and CDR2 are SEHNR and FQNEAQ (reference sequence). V dropped 6 bases and J dropped 5; count of bases not matched to a gene: 7. The CDR3 DNA sequence: TGTGCCAGCAGTCGTGGACAGGGGCAAAATGAAAAACTGTTTTTT. This sequence encodes CASSRGQGQNEKLFF.

The gene calls are TRBV2 and TRBJ2-7; 8 nucleotides agree with TRBD2. Germline CDR1 reads SNHLY; CDR2 reads FYNNEI. This CDR3 has 12 residues. Trimming took 5 bases from V and 6 from J; bases not matched to a gene: 3. The CDR3 region is CASSPGLVEQYF. The CDR3 DNA reads as TGTGCCAGCAGTCCGGGACTAGTCGAGCAGTACTTC.

The chain couples TRBV6-5 to TRBJ1-2; no reliable D call. Germline lookup yields CDR1 MNHEY and CDR2 SVGAGI. The V and J ends lost 4 bases and 7 bases respectively, with 10 bases between them. CDR3 length: 12 amino acids. CDR3: CASSSRLRGYTF. In DNA, the CDR3 is TGTGCCAGCAGTTCTCGACTACGTGGCTACACCTTC.

The chain is built from TRBV29-1 and TRBJ2-5; 10 positions match TRBD2. This CDR3 is built from 15 residues. J was trimmed by 0 bases and V by 6 bases; bases with no gene match: 7. From germline, CDR1 is SQVTM and CDR2 ANQGSEA. CDR3 loop: CSVLGLAANQETQYF. CDR3 nucleotides: TGCAGCGTGCTCGGACTAGCGGCAAACCAAGAGACCCAGTACTTC. Using reference TRBV29-1 and TRBJ2-5 for the parts outside the CDR3, the full variable domain is SAVISQKPSRDICQRGTSLTIQCQVDSQVTMMFWYRQQPGQSLTLIATANQGSEATYESGFVIDKFPISRPNLTFSTLTVSNMSPEDSSIYLCSVLGLAANQETQYFGPGTRLLVL.

This chain uses TRBV6-1 with TRBJ2-1; the D gene is possibly TRBD2 (5 bases). The ends were cut back, 6 bases at V and 6 bases at J, with 9 bases in the middle. This CDR3 is built from 12 residues. Germline CDR1 is MNHNS and CDR2 is SASEGT. The CDR3 loop is CASSLASNEQFF. The CDR3 DNA follows: TGTGCCAGCAGCCTAGCTTCCAATGAGCAGTTCTTC.

The J gene is TRBJ2-1, the V gene TRBV19; 11 nucleotides line up with TRBD2. CDR1 is LNHDA and CDR2 is SQIVND in the germline V gene (reference sequence). The V and J ends lost 4 bases and 6 bases, in that order; junction bases with no gene match: 8. This CDR3 region has 16 residues. The CDR3 sequence is CASSNLRLAGSNEQFF. DNA for the CDR3: TGTGCCAGTAGTAACCTCCGACTAGCGGGGAGCAATGAGCAGTTCTTC.

This clone was observed a handful of times. The J gene is TRBJ2-7, the V gene TRBV11-2; 8 bases match TRBD2. Germline CDR1 SGHAT, CDR2 FQNNGV. CDR3 size: 17 residues. J was trimmed by 1 base and V by 0 bases; bases with no gene match: 8. The CDR3: CASSLDLARGGSYEQYF. CDR3 DNA: TGTGCCAGCAGCTTAGATTTGGCCCGCGGGGGGTCCTACGAGCAGTACTTC. Supplemented by reference TRBV11-2 and TRBJ2-7, the full variable domain reads EAGVAQSPRYKIIEKRQSVAFWCNPISGHATLYWYQQILGQGPKLLIQFQNNGVVDDSQLPKDRFSAERLKGVDSTLKIQPAKLEDSAVYLCASSLDLARGGSYEQYFGPGTRLTVT.

The J gene is TRBJ2-5, the V gene TRBV2, with 12 bases fitting TRBD2. With V trimmed by 6 bases and J by 9 bases, 5 bases remained unmatched. This CDR3 is 13 amino acids long. Germline V CDR1 and CDR2: SNHLY, FYNNEI. The CDR3 DNA reads TGTGCCAGCAGGGCTAGCGGGAGGGTGCCCCAGTACTTC. Encoded protein: CASRASGRVPQYF.

The V gene is TRBV28, the J gene TRBJ2-3, with D perhaps matching TRBD2 (6 bases). The CDR3 spans 15 residues. Germline V lookup: CDR1 MDHEN, CDR2 SYDVKM. Trimming removed 7 bases from V and 0 bases from J, with 14 bases in between. CDR3 DNA: TGTGCCAGCACCCGGGGGTGGGCTAGCACAGATACGCAGTATTTT. The encoded protein is CASTRGWASTDTQYF.

The chain combines TRBV19 with TRBJ2-3; D not certain. Germline loops: CDR1 LNHDA, CDR2 SQIVND (reference sequence). The germline V and J ends were trimmed by 8 bases and 3 bases, with 6 bases remaining between them. The CDR3 is made up of 11 amino acids. CDR3 region: CASSHTDTQYF. The CDR3 DNA is TGTGCCAGTTCCCATACAGATACGCAGTATTTT.

This chain uses TRBV5-4 with TRBJ2-7, with a weak D call TRBD1 (5 bases). CDR1 is SGHNT and CDR2 is YYREEE in the germline V gene (reference sequence). V was pared by 4 bases and J by 2 bases, with 13 bases between. This CDR3 spans 14 amino acids. The CDR3 region has the DNA TGTGCCAGCAGCCCCGACAGTGGCCCCTACGAGCAGTACTTC. It translates to CASSPDSGPYEQYF.

The chain has TRBV5-1 and TRBJ1-1, with D maybe TRBD1 (6 bases). CDR1 SGHRS and CDR2 YFSETQ come from the germline V gene. V was trimmed by 5 bases and J by 1 base, leaving 15 bases between them. The CDR3 totals 15 residues. The CDR3 region is CASSLKQGPNTEAFF. In DNA form, the CDR3 reads TGCGCCAGCAGTTTGAAACAGGGACCGAACACTGAAGCTTTCTTT. The complete variable domain, with remaining parts taken from reference TRBV5-1 and TRBJ1-1, reads KAGVTQTPRYLIKTRGQQVTLSCSPISGHRSVSWYQQTPGQGLQFLFEYFSETQRNKGNFPGRFSGRQFSNSRSEMNVSTLELGDSALYLCASSLKQGPNTEAFFGQGTRLTVV.

The chain has TRBV28 and TRBJ2-5, with D possibly being TRBD1 (5 bases). The CDR3 sequence is 15 residues long. The germline CDR1 and CDR2 sequences are MDHEN and SYDVKM. The germline V and J ends were trimmed by 1 base and 0 bases, with 9 bases remaining between them. The CDR3 DNA reads TGTGCCAGCAGTTTATCAGGGTCTTACCAAGAGACCCAGTACTTC. It codes for CASSLSGSYQETQYF.

The chain carries TRBV7-2 and TRBJ2-5, with TRBD1 identical over 7 bases. Germline lookup yields CDR1 SGHTA and CDR2 FQGNSA. With 5 bases clipped from V and 4 bases from J, the junction kept 7 bases outside the gene matches. CDR3 length: 14 amino acids. The CDR3 sequence is CASSPRTGGETQYF. CDR3 coding DNA: TGTGCCAGCAGCCCACGGACAGGAGGAGAGACCCAGTACTTC. The complete variable domain, with remaining parts taken from reference TRBV7-2 and TRBJ2-5, reads GAGVSQSPSNKVTEKGKDVELRCDPISGHTALYWYRQSLGQGLEFLIYFQGNSAPDKSGLPSDRFSAERTGGSVSTLTIQRTQQEDSAVYLCASSPRTGGETQYFGPGTRLLVL.

The chain links TRBV14 to TRBJ1-4, with 8 bases matching TRBD1. This CDR3 is built from 16 residues. Germline V gene data show CDR1 as SGHDN and CDR2 as FVKESK. V trimming: 10 bases; J trimming: 0 bases; junction bases outside the gene matches: 10. The CDR3 protein is CATPPGGASTNEKLFF. Written as DNA, the CDR3 is TGTGCCACCCCACCAGGGGGCGCATCAACTAATGAAAAACTGTTTTTT. Together with reference TRBV14 and TRBJ1-4, the CDR3 gives the full variable domain: EAGVTQFPSHSVIEKGQTVTLRCDPISGHDNLYWYRRVMGKEIKFLLHFVKESKQDESGMPNNRFLAERTGGTYSTLKVQPAELEDSGVYFCATPPGGASTNEKLFFGSGTQLSVL.

The chain combines TRBV4-3 with TRBJ2-1; TRBD1 is a possible D gene (6 bases). The germline V gene encodes CDR1 LGHNA and CDR2 YSLEER. V gave up 3 bases and J gave up 0 bases, with 15 bases separating them. CDR3 length: 17 amino acids. CDR3 DNA sequence: TGCGCCAGCAGCCAGGACCAGGGGCCGAGCTCCTACAATGAGCAGTTCTTC. Translated, it gives CASSQDQGPSSYNEQFF.

V and J are TRBV28 and TRBJ1-5; D perhaps matches TRBD1 (5 bases). The CDR3 consists of 15 residues. With 6 bases removed from V and 6 bases from J, the gap between germline ends came to 18 bases. Germline V CDR1 and CDR2: MDHEN, SYDVKM. This CDR3 is CASSATGGAIQPQHF. In DNA, the CDR3 is TGTGCCAGCAGCGCGACGGGTGGGGCCATTCAGCCCCAGCATTTT.

The chain carries TRBV27 and TRBJ1-1; D gene uncertain. The CDR3 runs to 13 residues. V lost 5 bases and J 4 bases, leaving 11 bases between the germline ends. The germline V gene has CDR1 MNHEY and CDR2 SMNVEV (reference sequence). CDR3 sequence: CASSPSFLTEAFF. The DNA of the CDR3 is TGTGCCAGCAGTCCCTCTTTCCTCACTGAAGCTTTCTTT.

This chain connects TRBV4-1 to TRBJ1-2, with 9 nucleotides matching TRBD1. The junction had 8 bases not matched to a gene; V was cut back by 4 bases and J by 5 bases. Germline CDR1 reads MGHRA; CDR2 reads YSYEKL. This CDR3 contains 15 residues. CDR3 sequence reads: CASSPTWTGVYGYTF. The CDR3, as DNA: TGCGCCAGCAGCCCGACTTGGACAGGGGTATATGGCTACACCTTC.

The chain employs TRBV7-9 and TRBJ1-1, with D perhaps matching TRBD1 (5 bases). This CDR3 has 14 residues. Germline CDR1 SEHNR, CDR2 FQNEAQ (reference sequence). V was clipped by 5 bases and J by 0 bases, with 10 bases between them. The CDR3 protein is CASSPDRVNTEAFF. CDR3 in DNA: TGTGCCAGCAGCCCAGACAGAGTGAACACTGAAGCTTTCTTT.

The chain has TRBV28 and TRBJ1-2; 7 positions match TRBD1. There are 13 residues in the CDR3. The V segment lost 5 bases and the J segment 5 bases; nucleotides outside the gene matches: 5. CDR1 is MDHEN, CDR2 SYDVKM, per germline. The CDR3 nucleotides read TGTGCCAGCAGTCAGGGGGGAGAATATGGCTACACCTTC. It is translated as CASSQGGEYGYTF.

The V gene is TRBV9, the J gene TRBJ1-6; 9 positions match TRBD1. Germline V gene data show CDR1 as SGDLS and CDR2 as YYNGEE. After removal of 3 bases from V and 15 bases from J, the junction contained 10 bases not matched to a gene. The CDR3 extends over 14 amino acids. CDR3 region: CASSAGTGFTLLHF. In DNA form, the CDR3 reads TGTGCCAGCAGCGCCGGGACAGGGTTTACCCTCCTCCACTTT. Drawing the rest from reference TRBV9 and TRBJ1-6, the complete variable domain is DSGVTQTPKHLITATGQRVTLRCSPRSGDLSVYWYQQSLDQGLQFLIQYYNGEERAKGNILERFSAQQFPDLHSELNLSSLELGDSALYFCASSAGTGFTLLHFGNGTRLTVT.

This clone was observed a handful of times. The chain links TRBV6-1 to TRBJ2-3; the match to TRBD2 covers 11 bases. J gave up 0 bases and V 2 bases, and 4 bases lay outside the gene matches. Germline V CDR1 and CDR2: MNHNS, SASEGT. The CDR3 sequence is 17 residues long. CDR3 DNA sequence: TGTGCCAGCAGTGAACTAGCGGGAGGACCTAGCACAGATACGCAGTATTTT. Protein: CASSELAGGPSTDTQYF.

V and J are TRBV5-8 and TRBJ1-5, with D unclear. Deletions cut 4 bases from V and 2 bases from J, with 13 bases between. Germline assignment: CDR1 SGHTS and CDR2 YDEGEE. The length of the CDR3 is 15 residues. CDR3 in amino acids: CASSGRRAGNQPQHF. The CDR3 bases are TGTGCCAGCAGCGGCCGTCGCGCGGGCAATCAGCCCCAGCATTTT.

The genes are TRBV28 and TRBJ2-5, with 7 positions matching TRBD1. Germline-derived CDR1 and CDR2 are MDHEN and SYDVKM. V trimming: 7 bases; J trimming: 2 bases; junction bases outside the gene matches: 10. The CDR3 covers 15 residues. The CDR3 region has the DNA TGTGCCAGCAAACCGGGACAGACTTATCAAGAGACCCAGTACTTC. This codes for CASKPGQTYQETQYF.

This clone was found once. The limits of the CDR3 on the DNA are not certain, so only TCRdb's listed CDR3 is given. The V call is TRBV21-1, the J call TRBJ1-5. TRBV21-1 is assigned pseudogene status. The CDR3 spans 15 amino acids, including both terminal residues. CDR3: CASFDFRGGNQPQHF.

The V call is TRBV5-1, the J call TRBJ2-3; TRBD1 is a possible D gene (5 bases). The CDR3 spans 13 residues. Per germline, CDR1 SGHRS and CDR2 YFSETQ. V was pared by 4 bases and J by 2 bases, with 8 bases between. CDR3 nucleotides: TGCGCCAGCAGCCTGGACATCACAGATACGCAGTATTTT. It specifies CASSLDITDTQYF.

The rearrangement links TRBV2 to TRBJ2-5, with TRBD1 as a possible D gene (6 bases). The V end was cut by 5 bases, the J end by 4 bases, with 17 bases between. This CDR3 has 15 residues. Germline assignment: CDR1 SNHLY and CDR2 FYNNEI. The CDR3 spells CASSSPGAFRETQYF. In DNA form, the CDR3 reads TGTGCCAGCAGTTCCCCAGGGGCATTTCGAGAGACCCAGTACTTC.

This chain links TRBV28 with TRBJ1-6; unclear D gene. This CDR3 has 14 residues. Trimming removed 4 bases at V and 3 bases at J, with 7 bases between. Germline V CDR1 and CDR2: MDHEN, SYDVKM. CDR3 in DNA: TGTGCCAGCAGTTCCCAACTCTATAATTCACCCCTCCACTTT. Translated: CASSSQLYNSPLHF.

CDR3 DNA: TGTGCCACACGAGCGGCCGTCCTCACCGCAAACAATTCACCCCTCCACTTT. This codes for CATRAAVLTANNSPLHF. J is TRBJ1-6 and V is TRBV19; no reliable D call. V shed 10 bases and J shed 7 bases, with 26 bases lying between them. CDR3 length: 17 amino acids. Germline V lookup: CDR1 LNHDA, CDR2 SQIVND (reference sequence).